The present entry profiles one TCR beta chain with its context. No antigen is known for it. The sample originates from a study of T cells in tuberculosis. Study details: IGRA-negative adolescents, IGRA-positive adolescents with latent tuberculosis and adults with active tuberculosis formed this South African cohort.

This CDR3 spans 17 amino acids. With 3 bases removed from V and 7 bases from J, the gap between germline ends came to 20 bases. The V gene's germline CDR1 is SGDLS and CDR2 YYNGEE. Sequencing used immunoSEQ multiplex PCR; TCRdb keeps in-frame clones, though not all of them. This sample carries under 40,000 clones, roughly 95% of them seen once, and the ten largest clones take less than 5%. The time point was: new active TB diagnosis, blood taken before or within 7 days of starting treatment. Each clinical donor contributed on average around 110,000 T cells from unsorted cryopreserved PBMC. Study-level results: Selection depended on which cryopreserved specimens were available.

Sample: PBMCs, taken at tuberculosis diagnosis. The chain joins TRBV9 to TRBJ1-6; TRBD1 is a possible D gene (6 bases). The receptor comes from an adult with tuberculosis. The CDR3 bases are TGTGCCAGCAGCGACCCTTTCGGGGGGGGCGAGAATTCACCCCTCCACTTT. Amino acids: CASSDPFGGGENSPLHF.